The rows below give T cell receptor beta chains drawn from one sample of a study of shared clonotypes between healthy human individuals. Assay used: immunoSEQ multiplex PCR; TCRdb lists only in-frame clones, some missing. The sample lists 2 million to 2.5 million clones; more than 85% were seen once. The sample consisted of naive CD4+ T cells from PBMCs. All receptors come from a man younger than 35 in good health. Some clones in this sample may be carry-over from other donors' samples. Both conserved end residues are part of each CDR3. Fields, in order: D gene, J gene, V gene, clone size, CDR3 protein, CDR3 DNA. D genes are given only for firm matches. Size tells how often a clone was seen (once, few, many) or the class of an expanded clone, and some rows leave it out.

d_call: -
j_call: TRBJ2-5
v_call: TRBV7-8
clone_size: once
cdr3_aa: CASSFRRTNGETQYF
cdr3_nt: TGTGCCAGCAGCTTCCGTCGAACCAATGGAGAGACCCAGTACTTC

d_call: TRBD1
j_call: TRBJ2-7
v_call: TRBV4-3
clone_size: -
cdr3_aa: CASSQDVDRATAYEQYF
cdr3_nt: TGCGCCAGCAGCCAGGACGTAGACAGGGCGACGGCCTACGAGCAGTACTTC

d_call: TRBD2
j_call: TRBJ2-5
v_call: TRBV19
clone_size: -
cdr3_aa: CASSIRTSGQETQYF
cdr3_nt: TGTGCCAGTAGTATTAGAACTAGCGGGCAAGAGACCCAGTACTTC

d_call: TRBD1
j_call: TRBJ1-2
v_call: TRBV5-6
clone_size: -
cdr3_aa: CASSATGTGFVRGYTF
cdr3_nt: TGTGCCAGCAGTGCTACCGGGACAGGCTTCGTGAGGGGCTACACCTTC

d_call: TRBD2
j_call: TRBJ2-7
v_call: TRBV7-9
clone_size: -
cdr3_aa: CASSWTSADEQYF
cdr3_nt: TGTGCCAGCAGCTGGACTAGCGCGGACGAGCAGTACTTC

d_call: -
j_call: TRBJ2-7
v_call: TRBV28
clone_size: -
cdr3_aa: CARIYMLGRVTYEQYF
cdr3_nt: TGTGCCAGAATCTACATGCTGGGGCGTGTCACCTACGAGCAGTACTTC

d_call: -
j_call: TRBJ2-7
v_call: TRBV15
clone_size: -
cdr3_aa: CATSRERMGSYEQYF
cdr3_nt: TGTGCCACCAGCAGAGAACGGATGGGCTCCTACGAGCAGTACTTC

d_call: -
j_call: TRBJ2-1
v_call: TRBV4-2
clone_size: -
cdr3_aa: CASRQSDTSSYNEQFF
cdr3_nt: TGTGCCAGCAGGCAGTCCGACACGAGCTCCTACAATGAGCAGTTCTTC

d_call: TRBD1
j_call: TRBJ1-1
v_call: TRBV7-3
clone_size: -
cdr3_aa: CASSTGQLTEAFF
cdr3_nt: TGTGCCAGCAGCACGGGACAGCTAACAGAAGCTTTCTTT

d_call: TRBD2
j_call: TRBJ2-5
v_call: TRBV5-8
clone_size: once
cdr3_aa: CASSPQGLALGTQYF
cdr3_nt: TGTGCCAGCAGCCCTCAGGGACTAGCTTTGGGGACCCAGTACTTC

d_call: -
j_call: TRBJ2-1
v_call: TRBV28
clone_size: -
cdr3_aa: CASSLGGSYNEQFF
cdr3_nt: TGTGCCAGCAGTTTGGGCGGCTCCTACAATGAGCAGTTCTTC

d_call: TRBD1
j_call: TRBJ1-1
v_call: TRBV5-1
clone_size: -
cdr3_aa: CASSLDDRAPEAFF
cdr3_nt: TGCGCCAGCAGCTTGGACGACAGGGCGCCTGAAGCTTTCTTT

d_call: TRBD2
j_call: TRBJ2-5
v_call: TRBV13
clone_size: -
cdr3_aa: CASSLRRLAGNQETQYF
cdr3_nt: TGTGCCAGCAGCTTAAGAAGGCTAGCGGGGAACCAAGAGACCCAGTACTTC

d_call: -
j_call: TRBJ2-2
v_call: TRBV7-3
clone_size: -
cdr3_aa: CASSLEMAGELFF
cdr3_nt: TGTGCCAGCAGCTTAGAAATGGCCGGGGAGCTGTTTTTT

d_call: TRBD2
j_call: TRBJ2-3
v_call: TRBV5-6
clone_size: -
cdr3_aa: CASSLFLAGRGTDTQYF
cdr3_nt: TGTGCCAGCAGCTTGTTTTTAGCGGGTAGGGGCACAGATACGCAGTATTTT

d_call: TRBD1
j_call: TRBJ2-7
v_call: TRBV6-5
clone_size: -
cdr3_aa: CASRLGQGGSYEQYF
cdr3_nt: TGTGCCAGCAGACTTGGACAGGGTGGCTCCTACGAGCAGTACTTC

d_call: -
j_call: TRBJ2-5
v_call: TRBV12-1
clone_size: -
cdr3_aa: CASGYPGEQETQYF
cdr3_nt: TGTGCCAGCGGCTACCCAGGTGAACAAGAGACCCAGTACTTC

d_call: TRBD1
j_call: TRBJ2-5
v_call: TRBV5-4
clone_size: -
cdr3_aa: CASSLARLAGGSQETQYF
cdr3_nt: TGTGCCAGCAGCTTGGCCAGGTTGGCAGGGGGCTCCCAAGAGACCCAGTACTTC

d_call: -
j_call: TRBJ2-7
v_call: TRBV7-2
clone_size: -
cdr3_aa: CASSSRNSYEQYF
cdr3_nt: TGTGCCAGCAGCTCTAGAAACTCCTACGAGCAGTACTTC

d_call: -
j_call: TRBJ1-1
v_call: TRBV10-1
clone_size: once
cdr3_aa: CAPNNRVWGNTEAFF
cdr3_nt: TGCGCCCCCAACAACCGTGTATGGGGGAACACTGAAGCTTTCTTT

d_call: -
j_call: TRBJ1-2
v_call: TRBV2
clone_size: -
cdr3_aa: CASSEPDTGLDGYTF
cdr3_nt: TGTGCCAGCAGTGAACCGGACACAGGGTTAGATGGCTACACCTTC

d_call: -
j_call: TRBJ1-5
v_call: TRBV14
clone_size: -
cdr3_aa: CASSQGGTYSNQPQHF
cdr3_nt: TGTGCCAGCAGCCAAGGGGGAACTTATAGCAATCAGCCCCAGCATTTT

d_call: -
j_call: TRBJ2-6
v_call: TRBV28
clone_size: once
cdr3_aa: CASSLRANVLTF
cdr3_nt: TGTGCCAGCAGCCTCCGGGCCAACGTCCTGACTTTC

d_call: TRBD2
j_call: TRBJ2-7
v_call: TRBV29-1
clone_size: -
cdr3_aa: CSVGRVLAGEQYF
cdr3_nt: TGCAGCGTCGGTCGGGTGTTAGCGGGCGAGCAGTACTTC

d_call: -
j_call: TRBJ2-7
v_call: TRBV11-1
clone_size: -
cdr3_aa: CASSLVRGGGKEQYF
cdr3_nt: TGTGCCAGCAGCTTAGTTCGTGGGGGTGGAAAGGAGCAGTACTTC

d_call: -
j_call: TRBJ2-3
v_call: TRBV28
clone_size: -
cdr3_aa: CASSDTDTQYF
cdr3_nt: TGTGCCAGCAGTGACACAGATACGCAGTATTTT

d_call: -
j_call: TRBJ2-4
v_call: TRBV28
clone_size: -
cdr3_aa: CASTPFALLAKNIQYF
cdr3_nt: TGTGCCAGCACTCCTTTCGCGCTGCTAGCCAAAAACATTCAGTACTTC

d_call: -
j_call: TRBJ1-2
v_call: TRBV30
clone_size: -
cdr3_aa: CAWKAPGPLYGYTF
cdr3_nt: TGTGCCTGGAAGGCCCCGGGACCGTTATATGGCTACACCTTC

d_call: -
j_call: TRBJ1-5
v_call: TRBV2
clone_size: few
cdr3_aa: CATTPGSRDQPQHF
cdr3_nt: TGTGCCACCACCCCCGGATCAAGAGATCAGCCCCAGCATTTT

d_call: -
j_call: TRBJ2-2
v_call: TRBV30
clone_size: once
cdr3_aa: CAHTTPGRTGELFF
cdr3_nt: TGTGCCCATACGACCCCGGGAAGGACCGGGGAGCTGTTTTTT

d_call: -
j_call: TRBJ2-1
v_call: TRBV21-1
clone_size: -
cdr3_aa: CASSKERASDQQFF
cdr3_nt: TGTGCCAGCAGCAAAGAAAGGGCCAGCGATCAACAGTTCTTC

d_call: TRBD2
j_call: TRBJ2-7
v_call: TRBV5-6
clone_size: -
cdr3_aa: CASSLEGLAGLYEQYF
cdr3_nt: TGTGCCAGCAGCTTGGAGGGACTAGCGGGCCTCTACGAGCAGTACTTC

d_call: -
j_call: TRBJ2-3
v_call: TRBV14
clone_size: once
cdr3_aa: CASSLGSGSTDTQYF
cdr3_nt: TGTGCCAGCAGCCTGGGAAGCGGCAGCACAGATACGCAGTATTTT

d_call: TRBD1
j_call: TRBJ1-2
v_call: TRBV28
clone_size: -
cdr3_aa: CASSLPTGGVFGYTF
cdr3_nt: TGTGCCAGCAGTCTCCCTACAGGGGGCGTCTTTGGCTACACCTTC

d_call: TRBD1
j_call: TRBJ2-7
v_call: TRBV7-2
clone_size: -
cdr3_aa: CASSLGTGLSYEQYF
cdr3_nt: TGTGCCAGCAGCTTAGGGACAGGGCTTTCCTACGAGCAGTACTTC

d_call: -
j_call: TRBJ1-2
v_call: TRBV28
clone_size: -
cdr3_aa: CASSLQGNYGYTF
cdr3_nt: TGTGCCAGCAGTTTACAGGGGAACTATGGCTACACCTTC

d_call: -
j_call: TRBJ1-1
v_call: TRBV9
clone_size: few
cdr3_aa: CASTPWGGANTEAFF
cdr3_nt: TGTGCCAGCACCCCCTGGGGGGGAGCGAACACTGAAGCTTTCTTT

d_call: TRBD1
j_call: TRBJ1-1
v_call: TRBV18
clone_size: -
cdr3_aa: CASSNTGGASTEAFF
cdr3_nt: TGTGCCAGCTCAAATACAGGGGGCGCGAGCACTGAAGCTTTCTTT

d_call: -
j_call: TRBJ1-1
v_call: TRBV9
clone_size: once
cdr3_aa: CASSVSVGATEAFF
cdr3_nt: TGTGCCAGCAGCGTTAGTGTAGGGGCCACTGAAGCTTTCTTT

d_call: -
j_call: TRBJ1-3
v_call: TRBV13
clone_size: -
cdr3_aa: CASRDLGTLTGNTIYF
cdr3_nt: TGTGCCAGCAGGGACCTAGGGACCCTAACTGGAAACACCATATATTTT

d_call: -
j_call: TRBJ2-1
v_call: TRBV10-1
clone_size: once
cdr3_aa: CASSEGGRGDYNEQFF
cdr3_nt: TGCGCCAGCAGTGAGGGCGGCCGAGGGGATTACAATGAGCAGTTCTTC

d_call: -
j_call: TRBJ2-3
v_call: TRBV5-4
clone_size: -
cdr3_aa: CASSSARAADTQYF
cdr3_nt: TGTGCCAGCAGCTCGGCGAGAGCGGCAGATACGCAGTATTTT

d_call: -
j_call: TRBJ1-6
v_call: TRBV10-3
clone_size: -
cdr3_aa: CAISEWALPNSPLHF
cdr3_nt: TGTGCCATCAGTGAGTGGGCGCTTCCCAATTCACCCCTCCACTTT

d_call: TRBD1
j_call: TRBJ2-7
v_call: TRBV29-1
clone_size: -
cdr3_aa: CSGRFSGTGREQYF
cdr3_nt: TGCAGCGGACGATTCTCCGGGACAGGGCGCGAGCAGTACTTC

d_call: -
j_call: TRBJ2-5
v_call: TRBV10-3
clone_size: once
cdr3_aa: CAIGGPGGRKGQETQYF
cdr3_nt: TGTGCCATCGGGGGTCCGGGTGGCCGGAAAGGACAAGAGACCCAGTACTTC

d_call: -
j_call: TRBJ2-1
v_call: TRBV7-9
clone_size: -
cdr3_aa: CASSLVPTRAGEQFF
cdr3_nt: TGTGCCAGCAGCTTAGTACCCACTAGGGCTGGAGAGCAGTTCTTC

d_call: -
j_call: TRBJ1-1
v_call: TRBV7-2
clone_size: -
cdr3_aa: CASSLGWGGNTEAFF
cdr3_nt: TGTGCCAGCAGCTTAGGATGGGGCGGGAACACTGAAGCTTTCTTT

d_call: TRBD1
j_call: TRBJ2-1
v_call: TRBV11-3
clone_size: -
cdr3_aa: CASSPRAGGSYNEQFF
cdr3_nt: TGTGCCAGCAGCCCCCGGGCAGGGGGCTCCTACAATGAGCAGTTCTTC

d_call: TRBD1
j_call: TRBJ2-7
v_call: TRBV7-2
clone_size: -
cdr3_aa: CASSFEQGSEQYF
cdr3_nt: TGTGCCAGCAGCTTCGAACAGGGGAGTGAGCAGTACTTC

d_call: -
j_call: TRBJ1-4
v_call: TRBV2
clone_size: -
cdr3_aa: CASRGGPNEKLFF
cdr3_nt: TGTGCCAGCCGCGGGGGGCCTAATGAAAAACTGTTTTTT

d_call: -
j_call: TRBJ1-6
v_call: TRBV7-3
clone_size: -
cdr3_aa: CASSLMTVNSPLHF
cdr3_nt: TGTGCCAGCAGCTTAATGACAGTGAATTCACCCCTCCACTTT

d_call: TRBD1
j_call: TRBJ2-2
v_call: TRBV13
clone_size: -
cdr3_aa: CASSPHRDRDATGELFF
cdr3_nt: TGTGCCAGCAGCCCCCATCGGGACAGGGATGCCACCGGGGAGCTGTTTTTT

d_call: TRBD2
j_call: TRBJ2-2
v_call: TRBV7-2
clone_size: -
cdr3_aa: CASSLSSGSLYTGELFF
cdr3_nt: TGTGCCAGCAGCTTGTCTAGCGGGAGCCTTTACACCGGGGAGCTGTTTTTT

d_call: -
j_call: TRBJ2-2
v_call: TRBV9
clone_size: -
cdr3_aa: CASSVVGNTGELFF
cdr3_nt: TGTGCCAGCAGCGTAGTGGGGAACACCGGGGAGCTGTTTTTT